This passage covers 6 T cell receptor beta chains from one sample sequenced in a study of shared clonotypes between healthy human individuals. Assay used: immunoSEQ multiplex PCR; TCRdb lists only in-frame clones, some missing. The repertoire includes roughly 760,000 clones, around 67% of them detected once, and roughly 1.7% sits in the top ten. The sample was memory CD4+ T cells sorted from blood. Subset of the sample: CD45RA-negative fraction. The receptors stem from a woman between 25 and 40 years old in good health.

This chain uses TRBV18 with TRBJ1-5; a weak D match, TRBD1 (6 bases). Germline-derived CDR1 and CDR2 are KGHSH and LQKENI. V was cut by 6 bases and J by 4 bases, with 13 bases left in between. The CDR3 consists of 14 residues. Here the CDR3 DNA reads TGTGCCAGCTCGGGTGGACAGCTAAATCAGCCCCAGCATTTT. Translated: CASSGGQLNQPQHF.

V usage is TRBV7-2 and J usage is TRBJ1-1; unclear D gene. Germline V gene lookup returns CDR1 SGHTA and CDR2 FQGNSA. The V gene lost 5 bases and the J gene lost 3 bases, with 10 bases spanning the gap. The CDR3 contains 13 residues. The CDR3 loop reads CASSVQKDTEAFF. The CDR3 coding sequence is TGTGCCAGCAGCGTCCAAAAGGACACTGAAGCTTTCTTT.

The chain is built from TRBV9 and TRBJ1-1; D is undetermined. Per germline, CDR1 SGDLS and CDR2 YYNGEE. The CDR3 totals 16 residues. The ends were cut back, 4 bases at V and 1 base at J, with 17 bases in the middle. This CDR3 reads CASSSTATSGNTEAFF. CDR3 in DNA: TGTGCCAGCAGCTCCACGGCCACTTCGGGGAACACTGAAGCTTTCTTT.

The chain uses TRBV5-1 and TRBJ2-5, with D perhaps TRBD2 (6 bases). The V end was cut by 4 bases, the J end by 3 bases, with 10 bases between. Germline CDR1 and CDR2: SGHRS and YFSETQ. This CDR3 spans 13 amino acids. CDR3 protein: CASSRGKEETQYF. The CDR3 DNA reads TGCGCCAGCAGCCGGGGGAAGGAAGAGACCCAGTACTTC.

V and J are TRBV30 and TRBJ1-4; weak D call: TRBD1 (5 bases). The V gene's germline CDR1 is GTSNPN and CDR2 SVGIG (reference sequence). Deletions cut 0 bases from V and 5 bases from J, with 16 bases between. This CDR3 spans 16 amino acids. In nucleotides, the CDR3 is TGTGCCTGGAGTGTAGGGATGTCAGGGACGAATGAAAAACTGTTTTTT. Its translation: CAWSVGMSGTNEKLFF.

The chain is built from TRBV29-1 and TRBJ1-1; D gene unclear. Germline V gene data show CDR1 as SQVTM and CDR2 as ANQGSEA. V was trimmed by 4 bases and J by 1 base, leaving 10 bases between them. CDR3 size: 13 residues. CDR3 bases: TGCAGCGTTGTGGATAGTAAGAACACTGAAGCTTTCTTT. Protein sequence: CSVVDSKNTEAFF. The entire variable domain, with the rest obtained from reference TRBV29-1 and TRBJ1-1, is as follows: SAVISQKPSRDICQRGTSLTIQCQVDSQVTMMFWYRQQPGQSLTLIATANQGSEATYESGFVIDKFPISRPNLTFSTLTVSNMSPEDSSIYLCSVVDSKNTEAFFGQGTRLTVV.